The next 17 T cell receptor beta chains were all read from a single sample in a study of OX40 agonist ivuxolimab in advanced cancers. Libraries were constructed by the immunoSEQ multiplex PCR assay. What TCRdb holds here is the immuneACCESS table cut down to in-frame rearrangements. Part of the clones is not present; checked against another copy, under half of the missing clones reflect an unresolved V gene, and the others are unexplained. Present in this sample are more than 70,000 clones, 93% of which were seen just once. Approximately 14% of the sample belongs to the ten largest clones. The starting material was CD4+ or CD8+ T cells sorted from blood, obtained in a trial of the OX40 agonist ivuxolimab. Receptors were obtained from an adult with an advanced solid tumor such as melanoma, head and neck, liver or kidney cancer.

This chain links TRBV9 with TRBJ2-2, with a possible D match to TRBD2 (5 bases). The CDR3 has 15 residues. V was shortened by 3 bases and J by 5 bases, with 14 bases between the two germline ends. The germline V gene has CDR1 SGDLS and CDR2 YYNGEE. The CDR3 DNA follows: TGTGCCAGCAGCGCCGTTTACGGGGATACCGGGGAGCTGTTTTTT. This codes for CASSAVYGDTGELFF.

The chain uses TRBV9 and TRBJ1-2, with D perhaps matching TRBD1 (5 bases). Trimming left V 4 bases short and J 4 bases short, with 14 bases between. The germline V gene has CDR1 SGDLS and CDR2 YYNGEE. The CDR3 is 14 amino acids. The CDR3 sequence is CASSPNGGTYGYTF. For the CDR3, the DNA is TGTGCCAGCAGCCCTAACGGTGGGACCTATGGCTACACCTTC. Drawing the rest from reference TRBV9 and TRBJ1-2, the complete variable domain is DSGVTQTPKHLITATGQRVTLRCSPRSGDLSVYWYQQSLDQGLQFLIQYYNGEERAKGNILERFSAQQFPDLHSELNLSSLELGDSALYFCASSPNGGTYGYTFGSGTRLTVV.

The chain links TRBV6-5 to TRBJ1-4; D uncertain. Per germline, CDR1 MNHEY and CDR2 SVGAGI. Trimming pared 0 bases from V and 7 bases from J, leaving 15 bases between. The CDR3 runs to 16 residues. Written as DNA, the CDR3 is TGTGCCAGCAGTTACTCGAGTCCAGGACTTAGTGAAAAACTGTTTTTT. This encodes CASSYSSPGLSEKLFF.

The V and J genes are TRBV28 and TRBJ1-4, with 7 bases identical to TRBD1. This CDR3 comprises 18 residues. Germline CDR1 is MDHEN and CDR2 is SYDVKM. V gave up 7 bases and J gave up 4 bases; unmatched junction bases: 18. The CDR3 sequence: CASINGAGQRFYNEKLFF. The CDR3 coding sequence is TGTGCCAGCATCAATGGAGCGGGACAGAGATTTTATAATGAAAAACTGTTTTTT.

The gene calls are TRBV7-9 and TRBJ2-1, with 13 bases aligning to TRBD2. The CDR3 sequence is 16 residues long. The germline V gene encodes CDR1 SEHNR and CDR2 FQNEAQ (reference sequence). V trimming: 5 bases; J trimming: 6 bases; junction bases outside the gene matches: 7. The CDR3 is CASSPTSGGAFNEQFF. In nucleotides, the CDR3 is TGTGCCAGCAGCCCCACTAGCGGGGGGGCCTTCAATGAGCAGTTCTTC.

The chain links TRBV9 to TRBJ2-7, with 10 bases lining up with TRBD1. CDR1 and CDR2 (germline): SGDLS, YYNGEE. CDR3 length: 15 amino acids. V was clipped by 3 bases and J by 2 bases; unmatched bases: 5. CDR3 region: CASSGPGQGPYEQYF. The CDR3 coding sequence is TGTGCCAGCAGCGGGCCGGGACAGGGGCCCTACGAGCAGTACTTC.

The CDR3 sequence is CASTLGYGYTF. The CDR3 coding sequence is TGTGCCAGCACCTTAGGGTATGGCTACACCTTC. V usage is TRBV5-6 and J usage is TRBJ1-2; D ambiguous. Germline loops: CDR1 SGHDT, CDR2 YYEEEE. V lost 6 bases, J lost 5 bases, and 8 bases lay in between. This CDR3 has 11 amino acids. Full variable domain (missing parts from reference TRBV5-6 and TRBJ1-2): DAGVTQSPTHLIKTRGQQVTLRCSPKSGHDTVSWYQQALGQGPQFIFQYYEEEERQRGNFPDRFSGHQFPNYSSELNVNALLLGDSALYLCASTLGYGYTFGSGTRLTVV.

V gene TRBV5-6 combines with J gene TRBJ1-4; perhaps TRBD1 as D (5 bases). Trimming took 3 bases from V and 8 from J, leaving 14 bases between them. This CDR3 is built from 14 residues. Germline V gene lookup returns CDR1 SGHDT and CDR2 YYEEEE. In nucleotides, the CDR3 is TGTGCCAGCAGCTCTTGGGGAGGGGAGGAAAAACTGTTTTTT. Translated: CASSSWGGEEKLFF.

The chain couples TRBV6-1 to TRBJ2-7; D gene unclear. This CDR3 has 14 amino acids. Trimming took off 4 bases at V and 1 base at J, with 11 bases between the two ends. Germline CDR1 and CDR2: MNHNS and SASEGT. The CDR3 bases are TGTGCCAGCAGTGCTTGGAGTGCTTCCTACGAGCAGTACTTC. Its protein is CASSAWSASYEQYF.

This chain uses TRBV28 with TRBJ1-2; no clear D. Germline V gene sequence: CDR1 MDHEN, CDR2 SYDVKM. This CDR3 has 16 residues. The V end lost 3 bases, the J end lost 0 bases, and 14 bases lay between the germline ends. CDR3 protein: CASSFYGDSPNYGYTF. CDR3 nucleotides: TGTGCCAGCAGTTTTTATGGGGATTCACCTAACTATGGCTACACCTTC.

The genes are TRBV7-8 and TRBJ2-7; D is ambiguous. Trimming left V 1 base short and J 3 bases short, with 10 bases between. Germline V gene lookup returns CDR1 SGHVS and CDR2 FQNEAQ. The CDR3 has 14 amino acids. The CDR3 region has the DNA TGTGCCAGCAGCTTAGGGGTGGTAGTCTACGAGCAGTACTTC. Amino acid sequence: CASSLGVVVYEQYF.

V and J are TRBV7-6 and TRBJ1-2; no reliable D call. This CDR3 is built from 15 residues. CDR1 and CDR2 from the germline V gene are SGHVS and FNYEAQ. V was pared by 5 bases and J by 4 bases, with 17 bases between. This CDR3 reads CASSPSLDGLYGYTF. The DNA of the CDR3 is TGTGCCAGCAGCCCTAGCCTAGACGGGCTCTATGGCTACACCTTC.

This chain joins TRBV7-9 and TRBJ2-2, with D perhaps matching TRBD1 (6 bases). With 7 bases removed from V and 5 bases from J, the gap between germline ends came to 11 bases. Germline V gene data show CDR1 as SEHNR and CDR2 as FQNEAQ (reference sequence). The CDR3 is 13 residues long. For the CDR3, the DNA is TGTGCCAGCATTCCAGGGGATACCGGGGAGCTGTTTTTT. Translating it yields CASIPGDTGELFF. Looking up the rest from reference TRBV7-9 and TRBJ2-2 gives the full variable domain: DTGVSQNPRHKITKRGQNVTFRCDPISEHNRLYWYRQTLGQGPEFLTYFQNEAQLEKSRLLSDRFSAERPKGSFSTLEIQRTEQGDSAMYLCASIPGDTGELFFGEGSRLTVL.

This rearrangement joins TRBV12-5 to TRBJ2-1, with D perhaps TRBD1 (6 bases). The CDR3 length is 16 residues. Looked up from germline, CDR1 is LGHNT and CDR2 is FRNRAP. V lost 7 bases and J lost 2, with 18 bases in between. CDR3 protein: CASVTLTGRAYNEQFF. Written as DNA, the CDR3 is TGTGCTAGTGTTACCCTGACAGGTCGGGCCTACAATGAGCAGTTCTTC.

This chain connects TRBV29-1 to TRBJ2-1; 7 bases agree with TRBD1. Trimming cost V 7 bases and J 7 bases; bases outside gene matches: 7. The germline V gene has CDR1 SQVTM and CDR2 ANQGSEA. The CDR3 runs to 12 residues. DNA of the CDR3: TGCAGCGCAGAATCGGACAGGAATGAGCAGTTCTTC. It is translated as CSAESDRNEQFF.

This clone was recorded only once. The rearrangement joins TRBV27 to TRBJ2-7; 10 bases are shared with TRBD1. The V segment lost 11 bases and the J segment 5 bases; nucleotides outside the gene matches: 15. The germline V gene has CDR1 MNHEY and CDR2 SMNVEV (reference sequence). The CDR3 has 15 amino acids. CDR3 sequence (DNA): TGTGCCGGACTCAGGGTCGACAGGGGGCCCCACGAGCAGTACTTC. It codes for CAGLRVDRGPHEQYF.

This chain connects TRBV7-8 to TRBJ2-7; 8 nucleotides line up with TRBD1. The CDR3 sequence is 16 residues long. Germline V CDR1 and CDR2: SGHVS, FQNEAQ. J was trimmed by 3 bases and V by 5 bases; bases with no gene match: 12. The CDR3 protein is CASSLRRGQGYYEQYF. The CDR3 region has the DNA TGTGCCAGCAGCCTCAGACGAGGACAGGGCTACTACGAGCAGTACTTC.